Below, 21 T cell receptor beta chains from the same sample are listed, as sequenced in a study of T cells expressing NK-cell markers. One entry per CDR3 protein, without DNA, is what TCRdb gives after re-calling the 5' RACE reads. Its table lists hundreds of thousands of distinct CDR3 sequences. The sample comprised blood T cells: a sorted CD56 or NKG2C T cell subset, CD4+ or CD8+ T cells, or bulk PBMC T cells (not recorded which). All receptors derive from a woman aged 18 to 75 in good health.

The V call is TRBV5-1, the J call TRBJ1-2; checking the TCRdb D call of TRBD1 is not possible without DNA. CDR1 is SGHRS and CDR2 is YFSETQ in the germline V gene. This CDR3 region has 15 residues. This chain's CDR3 is CASSWDDPSGGGYTF.

V and J are TRBV12-3 or TRBV12-4 and TRBJ2-6; TCRdb calls TRBD1, which cannot be checked without DNA. The CDR3 is made up of 16 amino acids. Here the CDR3 reads CASSLLGTARANVLTF.

The chain carries TRBV6-1 and TRBJ1-3. Germline CDR1 MNHNS, CDR2 SASEGT. The CDR3 is made up of 13 amino acids. CDR3 residues: CASSEALLGTIYF.

The V call is TRBV6-1, the J call TRBJ2-1; TCRdb reports TRBD2, a call that lacks DNA to check it against. The CDR3 extends over 19 amino acids. The germline V gene encodes CDR1 MNHNS and CDR2 SASEGT. The CDR3 loop reads CASSEADGGLAGPQNEQFF.

This sequence joins TRBV7-2 and TRBJ1-6; there is no DNA to check the TCRdb D call of TRBD1. Germline loops: CDR1 SGHTA, CDR2 FQGNSA. The CDR3 loop spans 15 amino acids. CDR3: CASSPNPDLNSPLHF.

The chain has TRBV18 and TRBJ2-1; the TRBD2 assignment by TCRdb is unverifiable without DNA. The V gene's germline CDR1 is KGHSH and CDR2 LQKENI. The length of the CDR3 is 21 residues. This CDR3 reads CASSPRRGGLAGADQYNEQFF.

CDR3 amino acids: CASSPLVGRSVGADTQYF. The chain links TRBV12-3 or TRBV12-4 to TRBJ2-3; the D gene TCRdb calls, TRBD2, cannot be checked with no DNA. The CDR3 runs to 18 residues.

The rearrangement links TRBV20-1 to TRBJ2-3; the D call of TRBD2 rests on TCRdb alone, since no DNA is present to check it. This CDR3 has 15 residues. CDR1 and CDR2 (germline): DFQATT, SNEGSKA (reference sequence). This chain's CDR3 is CSARVGRGYTDTQYF.

The CDR3 loop reads CASSLGGAQGGEQFF. The rearrangement links TRBV11-2 to TRBJ2-1; TCRdb gives TRBD1 as the D gene, but with no DNA this cannot be confirmed. The germline V gene encodes CDR1 SGHAT and CDR2 FQNNGV. The CDR3 is 15 residues long.

V gene TRBV6-5 combines with J gene TRBJ1-1; absent DNA, TCRdb's TRBD1 call cannot be checked. CDR1 is MNHEY, CDR2 SVGAGI, per germline. The CDR3 has 17 residues. The CDR3 sequence: CASSYSIGTPLGTEAFF.

The chain has TRBV19 and TRBJ2-3; the TCRdb call, TRBD2, lacks DNA for checking. The CDR3 extends over 16 amino acids. Per germline, CDR1 LNHDA and CDR2 SQIVND (reference sequence). The CDR3 reads CASSIVGAGGTDTQYF.

The genes are TRBV11-3 and TRBJ1-6; TCRdb picks TRBD1, but there is no DNA to check that call. CDR1 and CDR2 (germline): SGHNT, YENEEA. This CDR3 is 14 amino acids long. The CDR3 spells CASSSGGFNSPLHF.

J is TRBJ2-6 and V is TRBV6-1; checking the TCRdb D call of TRBD1 is not possible without DNA. Germline V gene data show CDR1 as MNHNS and CDR2 as SASEGT. The CDR3 covers 16 residues. CDR3 region: CASNARGKSGANVLTF.

This sequence joins TRBV5-1 and TRBJ2-5; TCRdb reports TRBD1, a call that lacks DNA to check it against. The CDR3 contains 13 residues. Germline V gene sequence: CDR1 SGHRS, CDR2 YFSETQ. CDR3 protein: CASRGTTQETQYF.

This chain connects TRBV18 to TRBJ2-5; with no DNA, the TCRdb D assignment of TRBD2 cannot be verified. This CDR3 region has 15 residues. CDR1 and CDR2 (germline): KGHSH, LQKENI. CDR3 residues: CASSTKRTSSETQYF.

The chain employs TRBV7-3 and TRBJ2-2; TCRdb designates TRBD2, a call that cannot be tested without DNA. CDR1 and CDR2 (germline): SGHTA, FQGTGA. The CDR3 totals 19 residues. The CDR3 sequence: CASSLIRTSGTRNTGELFF.

The chain joins TRBV11-2 to TRBJ2-2; lacking DNA, the TRBD1 call made by TCRdb goes unchecked. In germline, CDR1 is SGHAT, CDR2 FQNNGV. CDR3 length: 15 residues. This CDR3 is CASSFRQVGTGELFF.

The chain uses TRBV6-2 or TRBV6-3 and TRBJ2-7; TCRdb's D call, TRBD2, is unchecked because there is no DNA. The CDR3 covers 14 residues. Germline V gene sequence: CDR1 MNHEY, CDR2 SVGEGT. CDR3 protein: CASGGTSGPYEQYF.

The genes are TRBV21-1 and TRBJ2-1; TCRdb names TRBD1, which stays unverified in the absence of DNA. TRBV21-1 is a listed pseudogene. This CDR3 is built from 16 residues. This chain's CDR3 is CASSKGRGRSYNEQFF.

The chain uses TRBV27 and TRBJ1-5; the TCRdb D gene call, TRBD1, has no DNA to confirm it. Looked up from germline, CDR1 is MNHEY and CDR2 is SMNVEV (reference sequence). The CDR3 sequence is 14 residues long. The CDR3 protein is CASSFSGGGQPQHF.

The chain has TRBV4-2 and TRBJ2-1; absent DNA, TCRdb's TRBD2 call cannot be checked. This CDR3 spans 15 amino acids. The germline gives CDR1 LGHNA, CDR2 YNFKEQ. CDR3 sequence: CASSQEGGGNNEQFF.